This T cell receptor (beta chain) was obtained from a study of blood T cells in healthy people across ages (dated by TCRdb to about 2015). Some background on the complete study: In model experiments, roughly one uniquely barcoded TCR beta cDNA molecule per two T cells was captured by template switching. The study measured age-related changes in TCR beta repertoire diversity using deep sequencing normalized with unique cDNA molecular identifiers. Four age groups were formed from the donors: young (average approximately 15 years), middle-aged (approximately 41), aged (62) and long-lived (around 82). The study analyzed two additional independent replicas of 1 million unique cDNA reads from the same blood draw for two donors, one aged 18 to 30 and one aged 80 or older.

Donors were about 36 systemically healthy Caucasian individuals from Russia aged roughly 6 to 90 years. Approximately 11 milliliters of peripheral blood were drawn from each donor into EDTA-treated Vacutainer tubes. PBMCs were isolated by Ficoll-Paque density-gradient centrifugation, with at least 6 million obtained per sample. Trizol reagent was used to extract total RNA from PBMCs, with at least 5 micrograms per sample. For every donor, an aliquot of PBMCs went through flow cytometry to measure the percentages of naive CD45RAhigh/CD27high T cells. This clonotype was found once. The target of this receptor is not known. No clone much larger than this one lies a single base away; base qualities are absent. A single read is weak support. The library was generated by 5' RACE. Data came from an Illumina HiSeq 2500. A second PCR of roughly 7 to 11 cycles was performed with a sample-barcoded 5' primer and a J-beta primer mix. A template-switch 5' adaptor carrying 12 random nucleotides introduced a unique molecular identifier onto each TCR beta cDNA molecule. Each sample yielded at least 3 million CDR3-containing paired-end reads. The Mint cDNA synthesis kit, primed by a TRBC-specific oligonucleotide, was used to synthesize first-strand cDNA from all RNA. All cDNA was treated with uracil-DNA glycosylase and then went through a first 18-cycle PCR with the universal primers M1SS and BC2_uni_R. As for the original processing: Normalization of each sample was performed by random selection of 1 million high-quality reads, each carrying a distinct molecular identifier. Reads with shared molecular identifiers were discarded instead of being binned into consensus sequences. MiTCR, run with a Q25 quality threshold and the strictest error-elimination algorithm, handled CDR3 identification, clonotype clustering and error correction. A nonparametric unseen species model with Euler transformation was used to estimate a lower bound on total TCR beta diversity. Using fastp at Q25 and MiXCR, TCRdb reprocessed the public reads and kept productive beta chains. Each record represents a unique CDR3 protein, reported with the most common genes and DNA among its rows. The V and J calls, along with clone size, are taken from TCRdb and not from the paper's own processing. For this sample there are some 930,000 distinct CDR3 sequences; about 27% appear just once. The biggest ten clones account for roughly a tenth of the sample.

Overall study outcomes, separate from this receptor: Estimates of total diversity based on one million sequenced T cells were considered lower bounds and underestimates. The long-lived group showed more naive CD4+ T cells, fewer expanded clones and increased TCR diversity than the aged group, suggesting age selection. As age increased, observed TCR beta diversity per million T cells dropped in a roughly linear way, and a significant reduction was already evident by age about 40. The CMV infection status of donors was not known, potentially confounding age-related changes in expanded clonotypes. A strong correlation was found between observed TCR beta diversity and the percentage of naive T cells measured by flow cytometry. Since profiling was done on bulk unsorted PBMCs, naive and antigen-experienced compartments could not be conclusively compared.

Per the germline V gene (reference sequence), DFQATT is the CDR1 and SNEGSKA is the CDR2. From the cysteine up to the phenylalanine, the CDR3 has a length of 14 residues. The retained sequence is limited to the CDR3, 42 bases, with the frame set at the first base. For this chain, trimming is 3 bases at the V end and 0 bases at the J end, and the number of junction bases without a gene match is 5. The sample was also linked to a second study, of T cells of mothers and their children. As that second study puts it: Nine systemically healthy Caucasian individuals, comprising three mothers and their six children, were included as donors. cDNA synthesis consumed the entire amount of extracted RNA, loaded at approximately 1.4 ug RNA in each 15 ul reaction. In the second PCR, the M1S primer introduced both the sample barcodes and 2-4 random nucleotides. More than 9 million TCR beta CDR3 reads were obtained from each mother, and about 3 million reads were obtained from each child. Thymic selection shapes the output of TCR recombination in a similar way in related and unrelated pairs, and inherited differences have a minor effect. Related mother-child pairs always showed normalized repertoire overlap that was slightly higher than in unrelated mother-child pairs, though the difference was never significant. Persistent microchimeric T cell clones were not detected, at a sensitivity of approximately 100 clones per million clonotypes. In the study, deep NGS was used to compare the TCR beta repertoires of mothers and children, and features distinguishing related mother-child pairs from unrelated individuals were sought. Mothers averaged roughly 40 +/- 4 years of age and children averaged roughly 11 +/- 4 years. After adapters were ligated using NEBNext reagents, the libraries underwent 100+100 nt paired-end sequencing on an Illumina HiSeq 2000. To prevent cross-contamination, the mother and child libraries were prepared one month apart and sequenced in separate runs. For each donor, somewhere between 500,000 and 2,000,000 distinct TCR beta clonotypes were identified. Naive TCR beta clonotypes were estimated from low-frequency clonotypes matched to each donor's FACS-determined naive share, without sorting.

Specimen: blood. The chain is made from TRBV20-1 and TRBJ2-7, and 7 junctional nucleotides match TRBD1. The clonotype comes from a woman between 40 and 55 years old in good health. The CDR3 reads CSASAQGVSYEQYF. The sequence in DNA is TGCAGTGCTAGTGCCCAGGGGGTCTCCTACGAGCAGTACTTC.